The source of this T cell receptor (beta chain) is a study of blood T cell repertoires in COVID-19. About the study: Acute and convalescent COVID-19 samples came from the United States, Italy and Spain.

Clones were read by immunoSEQ multiplex PCR, and TCRdb kept only the in-frame ones, dropping some. The sample lists under 95,000 clones, over 75% occurring once. The ends were cut back, 3 bases at V and 4 bases at J, with 10 bases in the middle. Germline CDR1 and CDR2: SGHAT and FQNNGV. This CDR3 contains 13 residues. The sequenced material came from peripheral blood. The source of this sequence is a man aged 45 to 65 with acute or convalescent COVID-19. V and J are TRBV11-2 and TRBJ2-7; D possibly corresponds to TRBD2 (6 bases). The CDR3 DNA reads TGTGCCAGCAGCTTTCTGGGAGGATACGAGCAGTACTTC. Translating it yields CASSFLGGYEQYF.